The clone carrying this T cell receptor beta chain was seen many times. These data originate in a study of identical twins. One entry per CDR3 protein, called by TCRdb with MiXCR from the 5' RACE reads. The table records hundreds of thousands of distinct CDR3 sequences, more than 6.5% of them present only once. The V gene lost 6 bases and the J gene lost 7 bases, with 12 bases spanning the gap. This CDR3 has 12 residues. Germline CDR1 and CDR2: SQVTM and ANQGSEA. Separately, the same data were catalogued under a study of yellow fever vaccine responses in identical twins.

The receptor was isolated from a woman between 18 and 29 years old in good health. Specimen: memory (CD45RO+) T cells sorted from blood. V is TRBV29-1 and J is TRBJ2-2; perhaps TRBD1 as D (5 bases). The CDR3 bases are TGCAGCGTCAGGTCGCAGGGCGGGGAGCTGTTTTTT. It is translated as CSVRSQGGELFF.